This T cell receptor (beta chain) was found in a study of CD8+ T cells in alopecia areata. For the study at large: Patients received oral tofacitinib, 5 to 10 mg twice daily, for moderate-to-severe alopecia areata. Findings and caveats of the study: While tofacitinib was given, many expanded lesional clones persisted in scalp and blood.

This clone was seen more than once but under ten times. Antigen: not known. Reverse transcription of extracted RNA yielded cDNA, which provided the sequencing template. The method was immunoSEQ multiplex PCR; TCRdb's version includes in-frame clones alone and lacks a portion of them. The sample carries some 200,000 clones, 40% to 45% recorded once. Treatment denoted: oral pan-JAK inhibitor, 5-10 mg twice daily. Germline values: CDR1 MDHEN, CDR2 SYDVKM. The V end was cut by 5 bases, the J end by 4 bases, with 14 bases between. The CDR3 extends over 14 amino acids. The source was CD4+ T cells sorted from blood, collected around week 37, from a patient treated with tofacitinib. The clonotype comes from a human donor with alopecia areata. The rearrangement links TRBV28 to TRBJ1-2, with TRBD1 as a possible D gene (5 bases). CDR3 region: CASSQPRTSYGYTF. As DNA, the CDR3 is TGTGCCAGCAGTCAACCTCGGACATCCTATGGCTACACCTTC.